This section outlines one TCR beta chain sequence together with its context. Some clones are missing from TCRdb's copy, which holds only in-frame ones; the method was immunoSEQ multiplex PCR. The sample yields about 58,000 clones, around nine tenths seen once. Germline CDR1 SGHNT, CDR2 YYREEE (reference sequence). V was clipped by 4 bases and J by 6 bases; unmatched bases: 14. This CDR3 has 16 amino acids. The data are from a study of blood T cell repertoires in COVID-19. Across the study: Sites across the United States, Italy and Spain contributed samples from acute and convalescent COVID-19.

Sequencing was carried out using peripheral blood. This sequence joins TRBV5-4 and TRBJ1-2; 8 nucleotides align to TRBD1. The sequence came from a woman in her fifties or sixties with active COVID-19. The CDR3 nucleotides are TGTGCCAGCAGCCCACAATCCAGGGGGCGCATCGATGGCTACACCTTC. Translating gives CASSPQSRGRIDGYTF.